The clone carrying this T cell receptor (beta chain) has a handful of counts. What it binds is not known. The use of a sample-barcoded 5' primer and a J-beta primer mix characterized a second PCR of about 7 to 12 cycles. TCRdb itself ran the 5' RACE reads through MiXCR, one entry per CDR3 protein. The top ten clones hold around 13% of a sample with about a million distinct CDR3 sequences, less than 45% of them seen once. CDR1 and CDR2 (germline): SGDLS, YYNGEE. The CDR3 is made up of 15 amino acids. With 4 bases removed from V and 5 bases from J, the gap between germline ends came to 18 bases. The source of the sample is a study of blood T cells in healthy people across ages. Study outcomes and limitations: Diversity was higher, and naive CD4+ cells more numerous, in long-lived donors than in aged donors.

This receptor was identified in a man aged 18 to 29 in good health. J is TRBJ1-2 and V is TRBV9; D perhaps matches TRBD1 (6 bases). The sequenced sample was blood. The CDR3 nucleotides read TGTGCCAGCAGCCCTGATACAGGGAAGGGGTATGGCTACACCTTC. It codes for CASSPDTGKGYGYTF.